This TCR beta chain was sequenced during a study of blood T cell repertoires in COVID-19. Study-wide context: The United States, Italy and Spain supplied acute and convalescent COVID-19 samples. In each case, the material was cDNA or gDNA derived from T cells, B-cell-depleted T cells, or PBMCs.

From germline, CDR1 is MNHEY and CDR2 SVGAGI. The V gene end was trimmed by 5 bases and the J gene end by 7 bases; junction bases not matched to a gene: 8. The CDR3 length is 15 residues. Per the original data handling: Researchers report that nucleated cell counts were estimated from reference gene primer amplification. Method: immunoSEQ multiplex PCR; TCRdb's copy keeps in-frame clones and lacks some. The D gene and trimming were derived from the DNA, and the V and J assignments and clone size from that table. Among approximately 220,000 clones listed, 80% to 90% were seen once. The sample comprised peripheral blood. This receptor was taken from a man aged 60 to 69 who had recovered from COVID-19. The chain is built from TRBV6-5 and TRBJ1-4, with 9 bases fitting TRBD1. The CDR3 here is CASSPYGDRVEKLFF. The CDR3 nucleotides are TGTGCCAGCAGTCCATATGGGGACAGGGTTGAAAAACTGTTTTTT.